This is a list of T cell receptor beta chains from one sample in a study of T-cell reconstitution after alpha-beta-depleted transplantation in children. TCRdb re-called the PCR reads through MiXCR, storing one row per CDR3 protein. The sample has around 670,000 distinct CDR3 sequences; around 13% are singletons. The sample in question was PBMCs, obtained before TCRalphabeta/CD19-depleted stem cell transplant. The receptor set was obtained from a girl aged 2-10 years with congenital amegakaryocytic thrombocytopenia, due to receive a stem cell transplant. Both conserved end residues are part of each CDR3. D genes are given only for firm matches. A row's size may be missing; if present it is once, few, many or a size class.

>TRBV20-1|TRBJ2-7|TRBD2|few
TGCAGTGCTAGATCCGGGCGGGAGGGCCCCTACGAGCAGTACTTC
CSARSGREGPYEQYF
>TRBV4-1|TRBJ2-2|.|many
TGCGCCAGCAGCCAAGATTTGGAGGTTGCCGGGGAGCTGTTTTTT
CASSQDLEVAGELFF
>TRBV5-1|TRBJ2-1|.|.
TGCGCCAGCAGCTTGATGGCTAGCCCCTACAATGAGCAGTTCTTC
CASSLMASPYNEQFF
>TRBV7-3|TRBJ2-1|.|.
TGTGCCAGCAGCTTAGCTTCGGAGTTCGATGAGCAGTTCTTC
CASSLASEFDEQFF
>TRBV10-3|TRBJ2-7|TRBD1|.
TGTGCCATCAGTGAGCCAACCCCGACAGGGGGGGAGCAGTACTTC
CAISEPTPTGGEQYF
>TRBV20-1|TRBJ2-1|.|many
TGCAGTGCTAGTGGGGATCTGGATGAGCAGTTCTTC
CSASGDLDEQFF
>TRBV15|TRBJ2-5|TRBD2|many
TGTGCCACCAGCAGAGACCTTAGCGGGAGGTGGCGAGAGACCCAGTACTTC
CATSRDLSGRWRETQYF
>TRBV2|TRBJ2-7|.|.
TGTACCTGCAGTTTAAGAGCCTTCTTCGGTAATGGGGCTGAGGAGCAGTACTTC
CTCSLRAFFGNGAEEQYF
>TRBV20-1|TRBJ2-1|.|.
TGCAGTGCTAGAGTCAGGACGGATTACAATGAGCAGTTCTTC
CSARVRTDYNEQFF
>TRBV7-8|TRBJ2-4|TRBD2|.
TGTGCCAGCAGCTTAGGAGGCGGGACGGGGAGGGACATTCAGTACTTC
CASSLGGGTGRDIQYF
>TRBV12-3/TRBV12-4|TRBJ2-3|.|many
TGTGCCAGCAGTATTAGCCGAGATACGCAGTATTTT
CASSISRDTQYF
>TRBV2|TRBJ2-1|TRBD1|.
TGTGCCAGCAGTGAAGGGCTGAGGGGGACAGGGGGCCATGAGCAGTTCTTC
CASSEGLRGTGGHEQFF
>TRBV20-1|TRBJ2-2|TRBD2|.
TGCAGTGCTAGAACTAGCGGGAGTTATACCGGGGAGCTGTTTTTT
CSARTSGSYTGELFF
>TRBV7-9|TRBJ2-4|.|.
TGTGCCAGCAGCCCTGGCGACAGGCAGTACTTC
CASSPGDRQYF
>TRBV6-2/TRBV6-3|TRBJ2-6|.|few
TGTGCCAGCAGTTACTCGACAAGCTCAGACAGACAACTCTCTGGGGCCAACGTCCTGACTTTC
CASSYSTSSDRQLSGANVLTF
>TRBV20-1|TRBJ1-5|TRBD1|few
TGCAGTGCTAGCTTACAGGGGTTGAGCAATCAGCCCCAGCATTTT
CSASLQGLSNQPQHF
>TRBV29-1|TRBJ2-1|.|many
TGCAGCGTTTTGGGGGAGTCCGGGGAGCAGTTCTTC
CSVLGESGEQFF
>TRBV5-1|TRBJ2-7|.|few
TGCGCCAGCAGACCACGGGACACCGGTCCCTACGAGCAGTACTTC
CASRPRDTGPYEQYF
>TRBV27|TRBJ2-3|.|few
TGTGCCAGCACCGGGGGCGTTGCCCCCCCGGTAGTGCAGTATTTT
CASTGGVAPPVVQYF
>TRBV5-1|TRBJ2-7|.|.
TGCGCCAGCAGCTTGCTCCGGCGGGAATCGTTCTACGAGCAGTACTTC
CASSLLRRESFYEQYF
>TRBV7-8|TRBJ2-7|.|few
TGTGCCAGCAGCCCCGTCGGGGGTATGTACGAGCAGTACTTC
CASSPVGGMYEQYF
>TRBV5-1|TRBJ2-7|TRBD1|many
TGCGCCAGCAGCGCGGACAGGGCCGCGTCTGAGCAGTACTTC
CASSADRAASEQYF
>TRBV7-9|TRBJ2-7|.|.
TGTGCCAGCAGCAGACCCCTCGTCGAGCAGTACTTC
CASSRPLVEQYF
>TRBV20-1|TRBJ1-5|TRBD1|few
TGCAGTGCTCTTAAGACAGGGGGTGATGGCAATCAGCCCCAGCATTTT
CSALKTGGDGNQPQHF
>TRBV10-3|TRBJ2-2|.|many
TGTGCCATCAGTTCAGACCCCTTGAACACCGGGGAGCTGTTTTTT
CAISSDPLNTGELFF
>TRBV11-1|TRBJ1-1|TRBD1|few
TGTGCCAGCAGCTCGCCTGATGACAGGGGAGGGGGAAGAGGGTACACTGAAGCTTTCTTT
CASSSPDDRGGGRGYTEAFF
>TRBV6-1|TRBJ2-7|TRBD1|few
TGTGCCAGCAGACCCTCCCCAGGGGGACCTTCCTATTACGAGCAGTACTTC
CASRPSPGGPSYYEQYF
>TRBV10-3|TRBJ2-7|.|few
TGTGCCATCTGGACCCCCGAGGGGGGCTCCTACGAGCAGTACTTC
CAIWTPEGGSYEQYF
>TRBV20-1|TRBJ2-1|.|.
TGCAGTGCTAGAGAACCGGGGACGTACAATGAGCAGTTCTTC
CSAREPGTYNEQFF
>TRBV29-1|TRBJ1-4|TRBD1|many
TGCAGCGTTGTGGCCCCGTTGACAGGGAGTAATGAAAAACTGTTTTTT
CSVVAPLTGSNEKLFF
>TRBV3-1|TRBJ2-5|.|.
TGTGCCACCAGCCAGATGGTCGGGGGACGGGAGACCCAGTACTTC
CATSQMVGGRETQYF
>TRBV14|TRBJ2-7|.|.
TGTGCCAGCAGCCAAGGAGCCGCCGTAAGCTCCTACGAGCAGTACTTC
CASSQGAAVSSYEQYF
>TRBV5-1|TRBJ2-2|.|.
TGCGCCAGCAGCCCTCGGCTACCGGGAGTGATTGGGGAGCTGTTTTTT
CASSPRLPGVIGELFF
>TRBV19|TRBJ2-1|.|.
TGTGCCAGTAGTACCGAAGGGGCCTACAATGAGCAGTTCTTC
CASSTEGAYNEQFF
>TRBV5-1|TRBJ2-2|.|few
TGCGCCAGCAGCTTGGAAGGTCATATAAGCACCGGGGAGCTGTTTTTT
CASSLEGHISTGELFF
>TRBV19|TRBJ2-1|.|once
TGTGCCAGTAGTCAGCCGGGGTACAATGAGCAGTTCTTC
CASSQPGYNEQFF
>TRBV12-3/TRBV12-4|TRBJ1-5|.|many
TGTGCCAGCAGTACACAACAGGGATGGGGCAATCAGCCCCAGCATTTT
CASSTQQGWGNQPQHF
>TRBV15|TRBJ2-7|.|few
TGTGCCACCAGCAGAGGCAGGGCAGGGACGAGTGGGTACGAGCAGTACTTC
CATSRGRAGTSGYEQYF
>TRBV5-6|TRBJ1-5|.|.
TGTGCCAGCAGCTTGGACGCGGGATCAAGCAATCAGCCCCAGCATTTT
CASSLDAGSSNQPQHF
>TRBV15|TRBJ2-5|.|many
TGTGCCACCAGCAGAGACAGGCAAGAGACCCAGTACTTC
CATSRDRQETQYF
>TRBV10-3|TRBJ1-1|.|.
TGTGCCATCAGTGAACCCAGCCGGAACACTGAAGCTTTCTTT
CAISEPSRNTEAFF
>TRBV6-5|TRBJ1-2|TRBD1|few
TGTGCCAGCAGTTACGGGACAGGGGGCGCGGGCGGCTACACCTTC
CASSYGTGGAGGYTF
>TRBV25-1|TRBJ2-3|TRBD1|few
TGTGCCAGCAGTGAAACATACAGGGGAGGCACAGATACGCAGTATTTT
CASSETYRGGTDTQYF
>TRBV20-1|TRBJ2-7|.|few
TGCAGTGCTAGAGATGGTAGCGGAGCCGTCTACGAGCAGTACTTC
CSARDGSGAVYEQYF
>TRBV20-1|TRBJ2-3|.|many
TGCAGTGCTATTCTAGGTGTGGGAGACCGCGATACGCAGTATTTT
CSAILGVGDRDTQYF
>TRBV4-1|TRBJ2-7|TRBD2|.
TGCGCCAGCAGCCGTAACCCCCCTAGCGGCCGTGCCTACGAGCAGTACTTC
CASSRNPPSGRAYEQYF
>TRBV5-1|TRBJ1-2|.|.
TGCGCCAGCAGCTTGGTTCATCAGGTTGGGGTACGCCCTAACTATGGCTACACCTTC
CASSLVHQVGVRPNYGYTF
>TRBV20-1|TRBJ2-4|.|many
TGCAGTGCTAGAGACCCAGGGGTCGGACAGCCTGAGGACATTCAGTACTTC
CSARDPGVGQPEDIQYF
>TRBV6-2/TRBV6-3|TRBJ2-2|TRBD2|few
TGTGCCAGCAGTTGGACTAGCGGCCACCCCGGGGAGCTGTTTTTT
CASSWTSGHPGELFF
>TRBV20-1|TRBJ2-5|.|many
TGCAGTGCTATCCGGGAGAAGGGTAGGAAGACCCAGTACTTC
CSAIREKGRKTQYF
>TRBV3-1|TRBJ2-1|TRBD2|few
TGTGCCAGCAGCCACGGGACTAGCGGGATCTCCTACAATGAGCAGTTCTTC
CASSHGTSGISYNEQFF
>TRBV28|TRBJ1-5|.|.
TGTGCCAGCAGTTCCGCCAGGGGACCACAACAGCCCCAGCATTTT
CASSSARGPQQPQHF
>TRBV9|TRBJ2-2|TRBD2|many
TGTGCCAGCAGCGTAGGCGGGAGTAAAACCGGGGAGCTGTTTTTT
CASSVGGSKTGELFF
>TRBV20-1|TRBJ2-7|TRBD1|few
TGCAGTGCTAGAGGCCCGGGACAGTCCTTGCCCCGTTTTTCCTACGAGCAGTACTTC
CSARGPGQSLPRFSYEQYF
>TRBV10-1|TRBJ2-3|.|.
TGCGCCAGCAGTGTAGACCCCACAGATACGCAGTATTTT
CASSVDPTDTQYF